This T cell receptor (beta chain) derives from a study of T cells in Graves' hyperthyroidism and ophthalmopathy. Exclusion followed for patients with uncontrolled infection, other autoimmune disease, pregnancy or lactation. The CDR3 runs 14 residues. Trimming took 0 bases from V and 9 from J, leaving 10 bases between them. Germline assignment: CDR1 SGDLS and CDR2 YYNGEE. Amplification of TCR beta CDR3 regions was performed using RNA transcripts as template. During a first-round RT-PCR of the TCR CDR3, the HTBI primer set was used. TCRdb analysed the multiplex PCR reads with MiXCR anew, one entry per CDR3 protein. This sample yields about 530,000 distinct CDR3 sequences, of which roughly 18% are seen a single time; approximately 15% belongs to the top ten.

The source is a woman aged 18-30 years with Graves' ophthalmopathy. Material: blood. V usage is TRBV9 and J usage is TRBJ1-6; maybe TRBD1 (5 bases). CDR3 in amino acids: CASSVEGAGSPLHF. The CDR3 DNA is TGTGCCAGCAGCGTAGAAGGGGCAGGTTCACCCCTCCACTTT. Drawing the rest from reference TRBV9 and TRBJ1-6, the complete variable domain is DSGVTQTPKHLITATGQRVTLRCSPRSGDLSVYWYQQSLDQGLQFLIQYYNGEERAKGNILERFSAQQFPDLHSELNLSSLELGDSALYFCASSVEGAGSPLHFGNGTRLTVT.